This TCR beta chain was profiled in a study of blood T cell repertoires in COVID-19. V was shortened by 5 bases and J by 6 bases, with 5 bases between the two germline ends. This CDR3 region has 11 residues. The protocol was immunoSEQ multiplex PCR, while the TCRdb copy is restricted to in-frame clones and leaves out a portion. The sample carries 100,000 or so clones, around 79% recorded once. The V gene is TRBV12-3 or TRBV12-4, the J gene TRBJ2-1; the D gene is possibly TRBD1 (5 bases). This TCR was sampled from a human donor in a cohort sampled during active COVID-19. Specimen: peripheral blood. Here the CDR3 reads CASSRGNEQFF. The CDR3 coding sequence is TGTGCCAGCAGTAGGGGCAATGAGCAGTTCTTC.